The 32 T cell receptor beta chains in this list originate from one sample, sequenced in a study of memory CD4+ T cells and cytomegalovirus serostatus. The sort gate was single viable CD3+CD4+CD8-CD45RO+ cells for memory CD4+ T cells. Clones were read by immunoSEQ multiplex PCR, and TCRdb kept only the in-frame ones, dropping some. Counted here are some 64,000 clones, approximately 78% occurring once; the ten biggest clones make up more than 0.8%. Sample: memory CD4+ T cells from blood. All receptors come from an adult in good health and CMV-seronegative.

This rearrangement joins TRBV27 to TRBJ2-1; no reliable D call. The CDR3 runs 11 residues. Germline V gene data show CDR1 as MNHEY and CDR2 as SMNVEV (reference sequence). With 3 bases removed from V and 9 bases from J, the gap between germline ends came to 6 bases. The CDR3 region has the DNA TGTGCCAGCAGTTTTAGGAGTGAGCAGTTCTTC. Encoded protein: CASSFRSEQFF.

Points on this clone: Its ends do not fully match the called genes, so a read error is possible. The chain joins TRBV10-2 to TRBJ2-7, with 7 positions matching TRBD1. Per the germline V gene, CDR1 is WSHSY and CDR2 is SAAADI. The CDR3 contains 14 residues. CDR3: CANSTYRGSSEQYF. For the CDR3, the DNA is TGCGCCAACAGTACCTACAGGGGTTCCTCCGAGCAGTACTTC.

This chain joins TRBV5-6 and TRBJ1-2; unclear D gene. The CDR3 covers 15 residues. The V end lost 2 bases, the J end lost 2 bases, and 13 bases lay between the germline ends. Germline V CDR1 and CDR2: SGHDT, YYEEEE. The CDR3 loop reads CASSFIQLMNYGYTF. The CDR3 coding sequence is TGTGCCAGCAGCTTTATACAGCTCATGAACTATGGCTACACCTTC.

This sequence joins TRBV5-4 and TRBJ2-5; D perhaps matches TRBD1 (6 bases). Trimming took 3 bases from V and 0 from J, leaving 6 bases between them. Germline CDR1 and CDR2: SGHNT and YYREEE (reference sequence). The CDR3 sequence is 13 residues long. This CDR3 reads CASSYRDQETQYF. The CDR3, as DNA: TGTGCCAGCAGCTACAGGGACCAAGAGACCCAGTACTTC.

The rearrangement links TRBV28 to TRBJ2-7; perhaps TRBD2 as D (5 bases). The ends were cut back, 2 bases at V and 2 bases at J, with 10 bases in the middle. The CDR3 extends over 14 amino acids. Germline V lookup: CDR1 MDHEN, CDR2 SYDVKM. CDR3 bases: TGTGCCAGCAGTTTAGGAGGCAGAGCCTACGAGCAGTACTTC. This encodes CASSLGGRAYEQYF.

The chain carries TRBV7-3 and TRBJ2-2; TRBD1 is a possible D gene (5 bases). There are 16 residues in the CDR3. CDR1 and CDR2 (germline): SGHTA, FQGTGA. The V end was cut by 5 bases, the J end by 4 bases, with 17 bases between. CDR3 sequence (DNA): TGTGCCAGCAGCCCTCCCGACAGTCTCGGCACCGGGGAGCTGTTTTTT. It is translated as CASSPPDSLGTGELFF.

V is TRBV2 and J is TRBJ1-2, with 7 bases that match TRBD1. The V and J ends lost 6 bases and 8 bases, in that order; junction bases with no gene match: 9. The CDR3 covers 13 residues. The germline gives CDR1 SNHLY, CDR2 FYNNEI. The CDR3, as DNA: TGTGCCAGCAGCGCGGGACAGCGGCGCGGCTACACCTTC. Protein sequence: CASSAGQRRGYTF.

This clone was recorded once. V gene TRBV5-5 combines with J gene TRBJ1-1, with 7 positions matching TRBD1. The CDR3 covers 15 residues. Germline V gives CDR1 SGHKS, CDR2 YYEKEE (reference sequence). The trim removed 2 bases at V and 0 bases at J, leaving 4 bases unmatched. The CDR3 DNA follows: TGTGCCAGCAGCTTAACTACAGGGGTGAACACTGAAGCTTTCTTT. It encodes CASSLTTGVNTEAFF.

This clone was seen only a few times. This chain links TRBV28 with TRBJ2-3, with 9 nucleotides matching TRBD1. This CDR3 region has 16 residues. The germline V gene encodes CDR1 MDHEN and CDR2 SYDVKM. The ends lost 2 bases at V and 4 bases at J; junction bases unmatched: 7. This CDR3 reads CASSLGGTGISDTQYF. Written as DNA, the CDR3 is TGTGCCAGCAGTTTAGGGGGGACAGGGATATCAGATACGCAGTATTTT.

V gene TRBV6-1 combines with J gene TRBJ2-5, with no clear D. This CDR3 is built from 12 residues. CDR1 and CDR2 from the germline V gene are MNHNS and SASEGT. The V and J ends lost 5 bases and 0 bases respectively, with 4 bases between them. The CDR3 region has the DNA TGTGCCAGCAGTCGGTACCAAGAGACCCAGTACTTC. Translating it yields CASSRYQETQYF.

V gene TRBV7-2 combines with J gene TRBJ2-3, with 10 bases fitting TRBD2. CDR3 length: 14 amino acids. The junction had 2 bases not matched to a gene; V was cut back by 5 bases and J by 3 bases. Germline V gene lookup returns CDR1 SGHTA and CDR2 FQGNSA. The CDR3 here is CASSPGLATDTQYF. The CDR3 DNA follows: TGTGCCAGCAGCCCGGGACTAGCGACAGATACGCAGTATTTT. The whole variable domain, remainder taken from reference TRBV7-2 and TRBJ2-3, is GAGVSQSPSNKVTEKGKDVELRCDPISGHTALYWYRQSLGQGLEFLIYFQGNSAPDKSGLPSDRFSAERTGGSVSTLTIQRTQQEDSAVYLCASSPGLATDTQYFGPGTRLTVL.

The chain has TRBV19 and TRBJ1-2, with unresolved D. The CDR3 consists of 16 residues. Trimming stripped 7 bases from V and 0 bases from J, with 18 bases between. CDR1 is LNHDA and CDR2 is SQIVND in the germline V gene (reference sequence). CDR3 sequence reads: CASNPRVAASNYGYTF. DNA for the CDR3: TGTGCCAGTAACCCGCGGGTAGCAGCCTCTAACTATGGCTACACCTTC.

This clone was recorded once. The chain has TRBV6-1 and TRBJ1-5; 11 bases are shared with TRBD1. Losses at the gene ends were 8 bases for V and 6 bases for J; bases not matched to a gene: 6. Germline lookup yields CDR1 MNHNS and CDR2 SASEGT. CDR3 length: 14 residues. The CDR3 bases are TGTGCCAGCGGGGGGACAGGGGGGTTTCAGCCCCAGCATTTT. This codes for CASGGTGGFQPQHF.

The chain couples TRBV6-5 to TRBJ2-1; TRBD1 is a possible D gene (6 bases). The germline V and J ends were trimmed by 3 bases and 6 bases, with 15 bases remaining between them. This CDR3 comprises 15 residues. Per the germline V gene, CDR1 is MNHEY and CDR2 is SVGAGI. The CDR3: CASSYGGLKSNEQFF. The CDR3 region has the DNA TGTGCCAGCAGTTATGGGGGCTTAAAATCCAATGAGCAGTTCTTC.

Only a few counts were recorded for this clone. The J gene is TRBJ2-3, the V gene TRBV5-5, with D hard to call. Per germline, CDR1 SGHKS and CDR2 YYEKEE (reference sequence). This CDR3 is built from 12 residues. The V and J ends lost 2 bases and 3 bases respectively, with 4 bases between them. The CDR3 region is CASSLRTDTQYF. The CDR3 DNA is TGTGCCAGCAGCTTAAGGACAGATACGCAGTATTTT.

The chain employs TRBV30 and TRBJ1-5, with a possible D match to TRBD1 (5 bases). Germline loops: CDR1 GTSNPN, CDR2 SVGIG (reference sequence). Trimming took off 0 bases at V and 9 bases at J, with 12 bases between the two ends. The CDR3 is made up of 13 amino acids. CDR3 nucleotide sequence: TGTGCCTGGAGTGTCGGGGTTAGGGGGCCCCAGCATTTT. This sequence encodes CAWSVGVRGPQHF.

V gene TRBV6-1 combines with J gene TRBJ1-5; possibly TRBD1 for D (5 bases). Trimming pared 6 bases from V and 2 bases from J, leaving 14 bases between. Germline V gene data show CDR1 as MNHNS and CDR2 as SASEGT. The CDR3 extends over 15 amino acids. As DNA, the CDR3 is TGTGCCAGCAGGCCAGGACATTTTGGCAATCAGCCCCAGCATTTT. As protein: CASRPGHFGNQPQHF.

The chain links TRBV30 to TRBJ1-1; 9 positions match TRBD1. The CDR3 loop spans 15 amino acids. Per germline, CDR1 GTSNPN and CDR2 SVGIG (reference sequence). Trimming removed 3 bases from V and 6 bases from J; junction bases left unmatched: 11. The CDR3 DNA reads as TGTGCCTGGAGGGCGTACCGGGACAGGGCGTCTGAAGCTTTCTTT. It encodes CAWRAYRDRASEAFF.

The V call is TRBV5-4, the J call TRBJ1-2; 9 bases are a match to TRBD1. The CDR3 runs to 14 residues. With 4 bases clipped from V and 3 bases from J, the junction kept 4 bases outside the gene matches. Looked up from germline, CDR1 is SGHNT and CDR2 is YYREEE (reference sequence). The CDR3 is CASSADRGDYGYTF. CDR3 bases: TGTGCCAGCAGCGCGGACAGGGGAGACTATGGCTACACCTTC.

The chain recombines TRBV19 with TRBJ2-3, with D unclear. Between the trimmed V and J ends, which lost 6 bases and 0 bases, there was a span of 13 bases. This CDR3 is built from 15 residues. Germline V CDR1 and CDR2: LNHDA, SQIVND (reference sequence). The CDR3 spells CASRKQPTSTDTQYF. DNA for the CDR3: TGTGCCAGTAGGAAACAGCCGACTAGCACAGATACGCAGTATTTT.

The V and J genes are TRBV10-1 and TRBJ1-1; no firm D call. The CDR3 has 13 amino acids. V lost 7 bases, J lost 3 bases, and 12 bases lay in between. Germline V gene sequence: CDR1 WNHNN, CDR2 SYGVQD (reference sequence). CDR3 sequence: CASIPVRDTEAFF. CDR3 DNA sequence: TGCGCCAGCATCCCGGTCAGAGACACTGAAGCTTTCTTT.

The V gene is TRBV7-9, the J gene TRBJ2-3; D tentatively reads TRBD1 or TRBD2 (6 bases each). The CDR3 extends over 16 amino acids. Trimming took 1 base from V and 3 from J, leaving 14 bases between them. Germline V gene lookup returns CDR1 SEHNR and CDR2 FQNEAQ (reference sequence). CDR3 amino acids: CASSLGGAGATDTQYF. For the CDR3, the DNA is TGTGCCAGCAGCTTAGGGGGGGCAGGGGCAACAGATACGCAGTATTTT.

The chain employs TRBV28 and TRBJ2-7, with 7 bases matching TRBD1. V dropped 6 bases and J dropped 3; count of bases not matched to a gene: 2. The length of the CDR3 is 12 residues. Germline V CDR1 and CDR2: MDHEN, SYDVKM. CDR3 coding DNA: TGTGCCAGCAGGGGGACAGTCTACGAGCAGTACTTC. Its translation is CASRGTVYEQYF. Variable domain in full (rest from reference TRBV28 and TRBJ2-7): DVKVTQSSRYLVKRTGEKVFLECVQDMDHENMFWYRQDPGLGLRLIYFSYDVKMKEKGDIPEGYSVSREKKERFSLILESASTNQTSMYLCASRGTVYEQYFGPGTRLTVT.

V usage is TRBV30 and J usage is TRBJ2-5; TRBD2 is a possible D gene (5 bases). The CDR3 is 12 amino acids. V was trimmed by 2 bases and J by 6 bases, leaving 10 bases between them. The germline V gene encodes CDR1 GTSNPN and CDR2 SVGIG (reference sequence). CDR3 in DNA: TGTGCCTGGAGTCCCCCGGGAAAGACCCAGTACTTC. This codes for CAWSPPGKTQYF.

This chain links TRBV5-1 with TRBJ2-7; D is uncertain. Germline V gives CDR1 SGHRS, CDR2 YFSETQ. Trimming cost V 4 bases and J 2 bases, with 13 bases left between them. The CDR3 length is 14 residues. CDR3 sequence reads: CASSGGAVTYEQYF. In DNA, the CDR3 is TGCGCCAGCAGCGGCGGCGCGGTTACCTACGAGCAGTACTTC. The variable domain in full, completed from reference TRBV5-1 and TRBJ2-7, reads KAGVTQTPRYLIKTRGQQVTLSCSPISGHRSVSWYQQTPGQGLQFLFEYFSETQRNKGNFPGRFSGRQFSNSRSEMNVSTLELGDSALYLCASSGGAVTYEQYFGPGTRLTVT.

This chain joins TRBV12-5 and TRBJ1-3; D is undetermined. In germline, CDR1 is LGHNT, CDR2 FRNRAP. V lost 0 bases and J 3 bases, leaving 6 bases between the germline ends. The length of the CDR3 is 14 residues. This CDR3 is CASGLVTVGNTIYF. The CDR3 DNA sequence: TGTGCTAGTGGTTTGGTGACGGTTGGAAACACCATATATTTT.

The CDR3 region is CASSQLGGWEKLFF. The CDR3 region has the DNA TGTGCCAGCAGCCAGCTAGGTGGCTGGGAAAAACTGTTTTTT. The chain joins TRBV7-9 to TRBJ1-4, with D unclear. Germline V gene data show CDR1 as SEHNR and CDR2 as FQNEAQ (reference sequence). Trimming cost V 5 bases and J 8 bases, with 15 bases left between them. This CDR3 has 14 residues. The full variable domain, with the rest looked up from reference TRBV7-9 and TRBJ1-4, is DTGVSQNPRHKITKRGQNVTFRCDPISEHNRLYWYRQTLGQGPEFLTYFQNEAQLEKSRLLSDRFSAERPKGSFSTLEIQRTEQGDSAMYLCASSQLGGWEKLFFGSGTQLSVL.

In its sample, this clone was seen a few times. The genes are TRBV2 and TRBJ1-1, with 7 bases lining up with TRBD1. CDR1 and CDR2 (germline): SNHLY, FYNNEI. The CDR3 consists of 15 residues. Germline trimming cut 7 bases from V and 5 bases from J; bases unmatched to any gene: 13. The CDR3 loop is CASKPGQPRSTEAFF. The CDR3 coding sequence is TGTGCCAGCAAGCCGGGACAGCCCCGTTCGACTGAAGCTTTCTTT.

The J gene is TRBJ1-5, the V gene TRBV5-1; D is uncertain. Germline V gives CDR1 SGHRS, CDR2 YFSETQ. The CDR3 covers 14 residues. The V end lost 2 bases, the J end lost 6 bases, and 12 bases lay between the germline ends. CDR3 sequence: CASSLEGGSQPQHF. CDR3 nucleotides: TGCGCCAGCAGCTTAGAGGGTGGCAGTCAGCCCCAGCATTTT.

The rearrangement uses TRBV7-9 and TRBJ2-1; D gene uncertain. This CDR3 spans 13 amino acids. CDR1 is SEHNR, CDR2 FQNEAQ, per germline (reference sequence). Trimming left V 3 bases short and J 6 bases short, with 9 bases between. CDR3 DNA: TGTGCCAGCAGCTTCGGTTGGTCCAATGAGCAGTTCTTC. Translating it yields CASSFGWSNEQFF.

This chain uses TRBV6-1 with TRBJ2-7, with 9 bases identical to TRBD1. CDR1 MNHNS and CDR2 SASEGT come from the germline V gene. The V gene end was trimmed by 7 bases and the J gene end by 3 bases; junction bases not matched to a gene: 10. CDR3 length: 15 residues. Written as DNA, the CDR3 is TGTGCCAGCACAGAACAGGACAGGGGAAACTACGAGCAGTACTTC. Protein: CASTEQDRGNYEQYF.

CDR3 loop: CASSSGIGNQPQHF. The CDR3 DNA sequence: TGTGCCAGCAGTTCAGGGATTGGCAATCAGCCCCAGCATTTT. The genes are TRBV6-6 and TRBJ1-5; D is perhaps TRBD1 (5 bases). This CDR3 is 14 amino acids long. The germline V gene encodes CDR1 MNHNY and CDR2 SVGAGI (reference sequence). Trimming shortened V by 4 bases and J by 2 bases, and 9 bases separated the two germline ends.